These T cell receptor beta chains were read from a single sample in a study of Ad26.COV2.S vaccination and SARS-CoV-2 variants. The protocol was immunoSEQ multiplex PCR, while the TCRdb copy is restricted to in-frame clones and leaves out a portion. This table holds just over 350,000 clones, 70% to 90% found once. Material: peripheral blood, obtained in a trial of Ad26.COV2.S vaccine versus placebo. Every receptor here comes from a person aged 18-60 years who received the Ad26.COV2.S COVID-19 vaccine or a placebo. The CDR3 runs from the conserved cysteine through the conserved F or W. The D gene is left open where the match is weak. A row's size may be missing; if present it is once, few, many or a size class.

TRBD2 | - | TRBJ2-1 | TRBV5-4 | TGTGCCAGCAGCCTGGGGGCTAGCGGGCAAACCTACAATGAGCAGTTCTTC | CASSLGASGQTYNEQFF
- | - | TRBJ1-1 | TRBV6-5 | TGTGCCAGCATTCGGGCAGAGGGCAGAAAAGCTTTCTTT | CASIRAEGRKAFF
- | - | TRBJ1-2 | TRBV6-6 | TGTGCCAGCAGTTACTCGGGCAAGTCTAACTATGGCTACACCTTC | CASSYSGKSNYGYTF
- | - | TRBJ2-1 | TRBV6-2/TRBV6-3 | TGTGCCAGCAGTTACTCGGGGGGCGGGAGAGTGTTCTTC | CASSYSGGGRVFF
- | - | TRBJ2-7 | TRBV6-5 | TGTGCCAGCAGACTGAATGCCGTCTCCTACGAGCAGTACTTC | CASRLNAVSYEQYF
- | once | TRBJ2-3 | TRBV29-1 | TGCAGCTCAATTGGGGGGCAGTCCACAGATACGCAGTATTTT | CSSIGGQSTDTQYF
TRBD1 | few | TRBJ1-5 | TRBV30 | TGTGCCTGGAGTGTACGAGGGGGCGGTCAGCCCCAGCATTTT | CAWSVRGGGQPQHF
- | - | TRBJ2-1 | TRBV27 | TGTGCCAGCAGTTTCTGGCAGGGCTACAATGAGCAGTTCTTC | CASSFWQGYNEQFF
- | - | TRBJ1-4 | TRBV3-1/TRBV3-2 | TGTGCCAGCGGCAGGGGAAATGAAAAACTGTTTTTT | CASGRGNEKLFF
TRBD1 | - | TRBJ2-7 | TRBV5-1 | TGCGCCAGCAGCTCGGGACAGGGGTTACACGAGCAGTACTTC | CASSSGQGLHEQYF
TRBD1 | - | TRBJ1-5 | TRBV19 | TGTGCCAGTACCAAGGGGGCGCGGAATCAGCCCCAGCATTTT | CASTKGARNQPQHF
- | - | TRBJ2-1 | TRBV7-2 | TGTGCCAGCAGAATTGGGGGGAATAATGAGCAGTTCTTC | CASRIGGNNEQFF
- | - | TRBJ2-5 | TRBV7-2 | TGTGCCAGCAGCTTACGGACGGACCAAGAGACCCAGTACTTC | CASSLRTDQETQYF
- | - | TRBJ1-6 | TRBV28 | TGTGCCAGCAGCATCGTAAGGGCCCCAGGGTTCTCACCCCTCCACTTT | CASSIVRAPGFSPLHF
- | once | TRBJ2-1 | TRBV10-3 | TGTGCCATCAGTGAGTCTTCCTCTTCCTACAATGAGCAGTTCTTC | CAISESSSSYNEQFF
TRBD2 | - | TRBJ2-1 | TRBV5-1 | TGCGCCAGCAGCTTGGCGACTAGCGGGGGCAATGAGCAGTTCTTC | CASSLATSGGNEQFF
- | - | TRBJ2-1 | TRBV7-2 | TGTGCCAGCAGCTTAGGCTTCGATGAGCAGTTCTTC | CASSLGFDEQFF
TRBD1 | - | TRBJ2-2 | TRBV24-1 | TGTGCCACCAGTAGGACAGGGTTAGTCGGGGAGCTGTTTTTT | CATSRTGLVGELFF
- | - | TRBJ1-2 | TRBV10-3 | TGTGCCATCAGTGGGGTAGGGGGACGTGGCTACACCTTC | CAISGVGGRGYTF
- | - | TRBJ2-5 | TRBV5-8 | TGTGCCAGCAGCTTGAGCACAGGGACCCAGTACTTC | CASSLSTGTQYF
TRBD1 | - | TRBJ2-5 | TRBV7-8 | TGTGCCAGCAGCTTAGTACAGGGGGCTGAGACCCAGTACTTC | CASSLVQGAETQYF
- | - | TRBJ1-1 | TRBV27 | TGTGCCAGCAGTCCCCGGGGGGGTTCAGTCACTGAAGCTTTCTTT | CASSPRGGSVTEAFF
TRBD1 | - | TRBJ1-2 | TRBV28 | TGTGCCAGCAGTGGACAAGGACAGGGGGCAACGAGCTATGGCTACACCTTC | CASSGQGQGATSYGYTF
TRBD1 | - | TRBJ1-4 | TRBV28 | TGTGCCAGCAGCTGGGACAGGGAAGCAACTAATGAAAAACTGTTTTTT | CASSWDREATNEKLFF
- | - | TRBJ2-7 | TRBV10-3 | TGTGCCATCAGTGAGTTTGTTGGCGGTAGCTCCTACGAGCAGTACTTC | CAISEFVGGSSYEQYF
- | - | TRBJ2-5 | TRBV5-6 | TGTGCCAGCAGCAACCGGGACTGGGAAGAGACCCAGTACTTC | CASSNRDWEETQYF
TRBD1 | few | TRBJ2-7 | TRBV6-2/TRBV6-3 | TGTGCCAGCAGTGGCTGGACAGGGAGCTCCTACGAGCAGTACTTC | CASSGWTGSSYEQYF
TRBD1 | - | TRBJ1-2 | TRBV27 | TGTGCCAGCAGTTTAGAGGGGGCGGGGGCCTATGGCTACACCTTC | CASSLEGAGAYGYTF
- | few | TRBJ2-2 | TRBV4-1 | TGCGCCAGCAGCCTCTTGAAGGGGGGATACACCGGGGAGCTGTTTTTT | CASSLLKGGYTGELFF
- | - | TRBJ1-2 | TRBV24-1 | TGTGCCACCAGTGACGGACAGACTAACTATGGCTACACCTTC | CATSDGQTNYGYTF
- | - | TRBJ2-5 | TRBV27 | TGTGCCAGCAGTTTATATCTGGGGGACTTAAAGACCCAGTACTTC | CASSLYLGDLKTQYF
- | - | TRBJ2-3 | TRBV6-5 | TGTGCCAGCAGTAAGCGAGGCTCTAGCACAGATACGCAGTATTTT | CASSKRGSSTDTQYF
- | - | TRBJ1-1 | TRBV29-1 | TGCAGCGTTCTTGACACTGAAGCTTTCTTT | CSVLDTEAFF
- | - | TRBJ2-7 | TRBV13 | TGTGCCAGCAGCAACGGACTTCGTCTGTCCTACGAGCAGTACTTC | CASSNGLRLSYEQYF
- | - | TRBJ2-2 | TRBV27 | TGTGCCAGCAGTTTACTTGGGATGGGCACCGGGGAGCTGTTTTTT | CASSLLGMGTGELFF
- | - | TRBJ1-5 | TRBV11-3 | TGTGCCAGCAGCTCCCAGGGAAGATATAGCAATCAGCCCCAGCATTTT | CASSSQGRYSNQPQHF
TRBD1 | - | TRBJ2-7 | TRBV5-1 | TGCGCCAGCTCCTCGGGACAGGGGTTTTACGAGCAGTACTTC | CASSSGQGFYEQYF
- | - | TRBJ1-1 | TRBV18 | TGTGCCAGCTCCCTCTCATCGGGGGGGAGTGAAGCTTTCTTT | CASSLSSGGSEAFF
- | - | TRBJ1-3 | TRBV18 | TGTGCCAGCTCACCCTTACAAGGGGACTCTGGAAACACCATATATTTT | CASSPLQGDSGNTIYF
- | - | TRBJ2-3 | TRBV7-2 | TGTGCCAGCAGCCACACCAGACTCTTGGGAAGCACAGATACGCAGTATTTT | CASSHTRLLGSTDTQYF
TRBD1 | - | TRBJ2-1 | TRBV18 | TGTGCCAGCTCATCAAAACAGGGGGCGGATGAGCAGTTCTTC | CASSSKQGADEQFF
TRBD2 | - | TRBJ2-3 | TRBV13 | TGTGCCAGCAGCTTAGGCCGTAGCGGGGGGGCCACAGATACGCAGTATTTT | CASSLGRSGGATDTQYF
TRBD1 | - | TRBJ2-5 | TRBV29-1 | TGCAGCGTCCAGTATACCGGGACAGGGTGGAAGACCCAGTACTTC | CSVQYTGTGWKTQYF
TRBD1 | - | TRBJ2-1 | TRBV11-3 | TGTGCCAGCAGCCTACGATACGGGACAGGGAGGAATGAGCAGTTCTTC | CASSLRYGTGRNEQFF
- | - | TRBJ1-6 | TRBV3-1/TRBV3-2 | TGTGCCAGCAGCCTCCAGGGGTTCGGTAATTCACCCCTCCACTTT | CASSLQGFGNSPLHF
TRBD2 | - | TRBJ2-3 | TRBV5-6 | TGTGCCAGCAGCCTCTTCCAAAACCCCAGGACTAGATGGGGAGATACGCAGTATTTT | CASSLFQNPRTRWGDTQYF
- | - | TRBJ1-1 | TRBV3-1/TRBV3-2 | TGTGCCAGCAGCCAAGTGAGGGATGAAGCTTTCTTT | CASSQVRDEAFF
TRBD1 | - | TRBJ1-5 | TRBV15 | TGTGCCACCAGCAGAGCTTCGGGACAGGGGCCCTATAGCAATCAGCCCCAGCATTTT | CATSRASGQGPYSNQPQHF
- | - | TRBJ2-2 | TRBV19 | TGTGCCAGTAGGGGGACCGGGACATGGAAGACCGGGGAGCTGTTTTTT | CASRGTGTWKTGELFF